The 8 T cell receptor beta chains given below trace back to one sample, sequenced in a study of T cell repertoires in cytomegalovirus infection (dated by TCRdb to about 2019). TCRdb records Illumina HiSeq 1500 as the sequencer. Starting from the raw public reads, TCRdb applied fastp trimming at Q25, assembled clones with MiXCR and retained in-frame beta chains. Every entry covers one CDR3 protein and lists the most common genes and DNA from its rows. The sample contains fewer than 1,000,000 distinct CDR3 sequences, roughly 30% of them found a single time. The leading ten clones occupy about an eighth of the sample. These receptors lack a known antigen. Reading the label with the study, this specimen's treatment or condition is: in vitro stimulation with specific CMV peptide epitopes to enrich CMV-specific T cells. The sequencing used cultured CD8+ T cells from PBMCs, collected from culture after CMV antigen stimulation. The receptors originated from a human donor in good health (CMV status not recorded). Some clones in this sample may be carry-over from other donors' samples.

This clonotype has just one count. V gene TRBV20-1 combines with J gene TRBJ1-4, with D perhaps TRBD1 (5 bases). Looked up from germline, CDR1 is DFQATT and CDR2 is SNEGSKA (reference sequence). V shed 6 bases and J shed 8 bases, with 22 bases lying between them. The CDR3 extends over 15 amino acids. The CDR3 protein is CSASNFGGVREKLFF. In nucleotides, the CDR3 is TGCAGTGCATCGAATTTTGGAGGGGTGAGAGAAAAACTGTTTTTT.

This clonotype occurred a few times. This chain uses TRBV12-3 or TRBV12-4 with TRBJ2-1, with 8 bases aligning to TRBD2. CDR3 size: 15 residues. V was clipped by 4 bases and J by 4 bases; unmatched bases: 6. CDR3 nucleotides: TGTGCCAGCAGTTACGGGGGGGGATTTTACAATGAGCAGTTCTTC. Amino acids: CASSYGGGFYNEQFF.

This chain links TRBV12-3 or TRBV12-4 with TRBJ1-1, with 7 bases fitting TRBD1. Unmatched junction bases numbered 14, after V lost 6 bases and J lost 7 bases. CDR3 length equals 15 residues. The DNA of the CDR3 is TGTGCCAGCAGGAACTATTTTAGGGGGCGGGATGAAGCTTTCTTT. Its translation: CASRNYFRGRDEAFF.

This clonotype was seen a few times. The V gene is TRBV12-3 or TRBV12-4, the J gene TRBJ1-5, with 7 nucleotides matching TRBD1. V was pared by 1 base and J by 0 bases, with 6 bases of the junction left unmatched. The CDR3 has 17 amino acids. CDR3: CASSLGPTGYSNQPQHF. The CDR3 DNA reads TGTGCCAGCAGTTTAGGGCCGACAGGGTATAGCAATCAGCCCCAGCATTTT.

The chain's CDR3 is CASRTLRDRGTEAFF. The CDR3 coding sequence is TGTGCCAGCAGGACTCTTAGGGACAGGGGGACTGAAGCTTTCTTT. The chain couples TRBV6-6 to TRBJ1-1, with 11 bases fitting TRBD1. CDR3 length: 15 amino acids. Germline values: CDR1 MNHNY, CDR2 SVGAGI (reference sequence). The ends lost 6 bases at V and 5 bases at J; junction bases unmatched: 8.

The chain links TRBV7-9 to TRBJ1-2; TRBD1 agrees at 7 bases. Germline V gives CDR1 SEHNR, CDR2 FQNEAQ (reference sequence). V lost 5 bases, J lost 0 bases, and 12 bases stayed unmatched. The CDR3 has 17 amino acids. In DNA form, the CDR3 reads TGTGCCAGCAGCCAGACAGGGATTATAAGTTCTAACTATGGCTACACCTTC. This gives the protein CASSQTGIISSNYGYTF.

Of note for this clonotype: Germline and junction disagree at one end, which may indicate a read error. The chain combines TRBV6-2 or TRBV6-3 with TRBJ1-2; D might be TRBD1 (6 bases). Germline loops: CDR1 MNHEY, CDR2 SVGEGT. CDR3 length equals 10 residues. The DNA for the CDR3 is TGTGCCAGCAGTTACGGACAGACGATCTTC. This encodes CASSYGQTIF.

The chain is built from TRBV29-1 and TRBJ2-2; D gene ambiguous. This CDR3 contains 14 residues. Trimming removed 3 bases from V and 5 bases from J, with 13 bases in between. The germline V gene has CDR1 SQVTM and CDR2 ANQGSEA. CDR3 amino acids: CSVEKGGLTGELFF. The CDR3 coding sequence is TGCAGCGTTGAGAAGGGTGGCTTGACCGGGGAGCTGTTTTTT.